This T cell receptor beta chain was captured in a study of T cell clonotyping in hematopoietic cell transplantation. Looked up from germline, CDR1 is MNHEY and CDR2 is SVGAGI. The junction had 6 bases not matched to a gene; V was cut back by 6 bases and J by 4 bases. The CDR3 extends over 15 amino acids. The time point denotes: recipient sample about 28 days before transplant, after cytoreduction. Recipients were bled about 28 days pretransplant and at posttransplant days 30, 100, 180. Details on this clone: The antigen is undetermined.

Study conclusions and caveats: At the given depth, recipient repertoires were over 97% de novo clonotypes. After transplant, recipient diversity fell while pathologically expanded clonotypes grew through day 180.

Here immunoSEQ multiplex PCR was the method, and the copy in TCRdb shows in-frame clones only, minus some. The top ten hold less than 2% of the sample, which has 16,000 or so clones, 90% to 95% seen once. The genes are TRBV6-5 and TRBJ2-1; 10 nucleotides match TRBD2. The clonotype originates from a man between 18 and 29 years old with biphenotypic leukemia. Some clones in this sample may be carry-over from other donors' samples. The material was peripheral blood mononuclear cells, obtained before stem cell transplant. In DNA, the CDR3 is TGTGCCAGCAGGGAACTAGCGGGGACTTACAATGAGCAGTTCTTC. This sequence encodes CASRELAGTYNEQFF.